The 5 T cell receptor beta chains below come from one sample, sequenced in a study of cytomegalovirus exposure and HLA in healthy donors. PCR used 60 Vbeta primers and 13 Jbeta primers. The method was immunoSEQ multiplex PCR; TCRdb's version includes in-frame clones alone and lacks a portion of them. The sample includes over 95,000 clones, just under 75% seen only once; the top ten take approximately 2%. Sequencing used PBMCs. The receptors here all came from a human donor in good health.

This clone was counted a few times. The chain recombines TRBV7-8 with TRBJ2-1; 11 bases match TRBD2. With 5 bases clipped from V and 7 bases from J, the junction kept 28 bases outside the gene matches. CDR3 length: 22 amino acids. Germline-derived CDR1 and CDR2 are SGHVS and FQNEAQ. CDR3 amino acids: CASSPDALAGDPFSGRENEQFF. Here the CDR3 DNA reads TGTGCCAGCAGCCCTGATGCACTAGCGGGGGACCCTTTCTCAGGCAGGGAGAATGAGCAGTTCTTC.

The J gene is TRBJ2-7, the V gene TRBV6-5, with 7 bases matching TRBD2. V lost 6 bases, J lost 3 bases, and 11 bases stayed unmatched. CDR1 and CDR2 (germline): MNHEY, SVGAGI. This CDR3 has 15 residues. The CDR3 region has the DNA TGTGCCAGCAGACCAACTCTAGCGGCAAACTACGAGCAGTACTTC. Translation: CASRPTLAANYEQYF.

The chain employs TRBV4-1 and TRBJ1-4, with D possibly matching TRBD1 (5 bases). V was cut by 0 bases and J by 8 bases, with 13 bases left in between. The CDR3 consists of 15 residues. CDR1 is MGHRA and CDR2 is YSYEKL in the germline V gene. CDR3 amino acids: CASSQERGRVEKLFF. The CDR3 coding sequence is TGCGCCAGCAGCCAAGAAAGAGGCAGGGTGGAAAAACTGTTTTTT.

This sequence joins TRBV7-8 and TRBJ2-1; TRBD2 matches 11 bases. The V gene end was trimmed by 1 base and the J gene end by 7 bases; junction bases not matched to a gene: 3. Germline CDR1 reads SGHVS; CDR2 reads FQNEAQ. The CDR3 is made up of 15 amino acids. This CDR3 reads CASSLVAGGLNEQFF. The CDR3, as DNA: TGTGCCAGCAGCTTAGTAGCGGGAGGGTTAAATGAGCAGTTCTTC.

There are a few counts of this clone. V usage is TRBV27 and J usage is TRBJ2-3, with a weak D call TRBD2 (5 bases). This CDR3 comprises 14 residues. CDR1 MNHEY and CDR2 SMNVEV come from the germline V gene (reference sequence). V lost 6 bases, J lost 0 bases, and 10 bases lay in between. CDR3 nucleotides: TGTGCCAGCAGGGGGAGTTATAGCACAGATACGCAGTATTTT. Encoded protein: CASRGSYSTDTQYF.